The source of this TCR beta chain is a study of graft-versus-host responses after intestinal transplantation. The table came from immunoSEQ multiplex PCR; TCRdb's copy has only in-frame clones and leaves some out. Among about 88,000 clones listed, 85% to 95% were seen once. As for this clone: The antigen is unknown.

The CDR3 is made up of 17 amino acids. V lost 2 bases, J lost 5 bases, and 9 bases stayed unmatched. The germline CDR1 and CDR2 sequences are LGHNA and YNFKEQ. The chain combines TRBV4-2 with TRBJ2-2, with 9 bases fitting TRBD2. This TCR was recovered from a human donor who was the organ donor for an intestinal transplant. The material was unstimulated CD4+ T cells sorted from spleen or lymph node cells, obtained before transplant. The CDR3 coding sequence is TGTGCCAGCAGCCAATTGGGGGCTAGCGGGAAGACCGGGGAGCTGTTTTTT. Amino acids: CASSQLGASGKTGELFF.